The TCR beta chain described here comes from a study of T-cell memory formation after mild COVID-19 (dated by TCRdb to 2020 to 2023). About the full investigation: TCR sequence clusters from the two donors were found to be largely donor specific. T-cell clones expanding and contracting after mild COVID-19 in a couple of donors were tracked by longitudinal TCRalpha and TCRbeta repertoire sequencing. Two young, previously healthy adult volunteers, one female and one male, were included in the cohort. Points the paper makes about the study in general: Contracting CD4+ clones turned up mainly in the CM and EM memory subsets, whereas EMRA was where CD8+ clones were enriched. The study included only a couple of mild cases, and larger cohorts that include severe cases with pre-infection samples were judged to be necessary. Balanced CD4/CD8 phenotypes were observed for clones contracting from day 15 to 85, whereas a bias towards CD4+ was observed for a second wave of clones expanding from day 15 to 37. The second-wave clones that peaked on day 37 were not confirmed to be SARS-CoV-2 specific. Some responding clones were detected in pre-infection memory, which suggested that pre-existing cross-reactive memory T cells had joined the SARS-CoV-2 response.

For sequencing, an Illumina NovaSeq 6000 was employed. TCRalpha and TCRbeta cDNA libraries were constructed by 5'RACE with constant-segment primers, with sample barcodes and unique molecular identifiers being introduced. Trizol reagent was used to extract RNA from every sample. The libraries were amplified in two PCR steps, and the second step added a second sample barcode and Illumina TruSeq adapters. Libraries were sequenced on an Illumina NovaSeq with 2 x 150 bp paired-end reads. From the authors' description of their analysis: Reads were demultiplexed and collapsed into UMI-guided consensus sequences with migec v1.2.7. With mixcr v2.1.11, UMI consensuses were aligned to TRA and TRB V and J templates and assembled into clonotypes. Clonotypes were classified as expanded or contracted when called significant by both edgeR and NoisET, with noise models trained on biological replicates. For edgeR calls, the cutoffs were a false discovery rate-adjusted p below 0.01 and a log2 fold-change threshold of 1. As an exploratory analysis of dynamics, PCA with hierarchical clustering was applied to max-normalized trajectories of the 1000 most abundant clonotypes. The CD4 or CD8 phenotype of responding clones was assigned using the separately sequenced CD4+ and CD8+ repertoires. TCRdb reworked the public reads: Q25 trimming with fastp, MiXCR clone assembly, productive beta chains retained. When rows share a CDR3 protein, they turn into one entry using the most common DNA and genes. V and J calls and clone size were set by TCRdb, not the authors. For this sample the table gives roughly 600,000 distinct CDR3 sequences, of which about a sixth were detected only once. The biggest ten clones account for around 12% of the sample.

As concerns this clonotype: No antigen is known for it. Qualities for individual bases were not recorded, and no much larger clone is one base off.

The cysteine opens and the phenylalanine closes a CDR3 of 13 amino acids. Only the CDR3 part of the read is kept: 39 bases, read in frame from the first base. Trimming at the junction amounts to 7 bases on V and 6 bases on J, and the germline ends lie 13 bases apart. PBMCs were isolated by Ficoll-Paque density gradient centrifugation. The TCR sequence derives from an adult woman who had mild COVID-19 (a few samples of this study predate the infection). The sample titles of this study are shuffled in the database, so cell type and time point are left out; the donor was told from shared clones. Sequencing input: PBMCs or a T cell subset sorted from them (not recorded which). The V and J genes are TRBV12-3 or TRBV12-4 and TRBJ2-1; the D gene is possibly TRBD1 or TRBD2, with 5 bases matching each. The CDR3 protein: CASNNPGLNEQFF. The DNA sequence is as follows: TGTGCCAGCAACAACCCGGGGCTCAATGAGCAGTTCTTC.